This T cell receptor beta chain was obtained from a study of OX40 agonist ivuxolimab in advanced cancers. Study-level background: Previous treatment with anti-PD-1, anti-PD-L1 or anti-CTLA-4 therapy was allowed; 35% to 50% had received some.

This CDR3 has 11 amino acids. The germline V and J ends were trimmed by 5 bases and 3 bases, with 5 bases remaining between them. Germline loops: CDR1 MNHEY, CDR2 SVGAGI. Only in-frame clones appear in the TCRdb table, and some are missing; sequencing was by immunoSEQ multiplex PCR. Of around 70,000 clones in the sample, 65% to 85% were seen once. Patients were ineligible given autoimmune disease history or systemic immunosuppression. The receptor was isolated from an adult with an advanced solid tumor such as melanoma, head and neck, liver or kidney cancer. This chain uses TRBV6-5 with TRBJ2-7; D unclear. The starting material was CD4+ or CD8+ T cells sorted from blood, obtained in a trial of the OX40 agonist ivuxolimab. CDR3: CASSMSYEQYF. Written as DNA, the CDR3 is TGTGCCAGCAGTATGAGCTACGAGCAGTACTTC.